The entry below describes one T cell receptor (beta chain). The antigen remains undetermined. The repertoire was sequenced with immunoSEQ multiplex PCR; TCRdb's copy has only in-frame clones and lacks some. This table holds roughly 70,000 clones, about 67% found once. This sample is drawn from a study of vaccination effects on CD4 cells after COVID-19. Germline V gives CDR1 MNHNY, CDR2 SVGAGI (reference sequence). Trimming took 6 bases from V and 0 from J, leaving 11 bases between them. The CDR3 loop spans 14 amino acids. Prior to sequencing, the ViraFEST assay stimulated PBMC with viral peptide pools, which expanded the antigen-specific CD4+ T cells. Scientists isolated CD4+ T cells after an approximately 10-day culture period ended. Two-dose BNT162b2 or mRNA-1273 vaccination was given to participants. They grew around 2.2 million PBMC in each well, adding about 10 IU/ml IL-2 and 7.5 to 10 ug/ml peptides.

The chain uses TRBV6-6 and TRBJ1-2; D uncertain. The specimen comprised CD4+ T cells from PBMCs cultured with HCoV-229E spike peptides, sampled after COVID-19 vaccination. The TCR originated in a human donor who received a COVID-19 vaccine. The CDR3 loop reads CASRDQPTNYGYTF. The CDR3 DNA sequence: TGTGCCAGCAGAGATCAACCGACTAACTATGGCTACACCTTC.